Sequencing of this T cell receptor beta chain was carried out in a study of lymphopenia after photon versus proton radiotherapy. Clones were read by immunoSEQ multiplex PCR, and TCRdb kept only the in-frame ones, dropping some. The sample has over 15,000 clones, 90% to 95% seen once. This clone was picked up one time. Trimming stripped 4 bases from V and 5 bases from J, with 15 bases between. Germline V gives CDR1 LGHNA, CDR2 YSLEER. The CDR3 consists of 15 residues. The chain joins TRBV4-3 to TRBJ1-5; TRBD1 is a possible D gene (6 bases). The source was peripheral blood, collected from a patient treated with photon-based radiotherapy. The origin of this receptor is a man in his sixties with pancreatic cancer. The CDR3 coding sequence is TGCGCCAGCAGCCGAGACAGGTGGGGGTATCAGCCCCAGCATTTT. Its translation: CASSRDRWGYQPQHF.